Listed below are T cell receptor beta chains from one sample, sequenced in a study of vaccination effects on CD4 cells after COVID-19. Their recognized antigens are unknown. Sequencing was performed with immunoSEQ multiplex PCR; in TCRdb, only in-frame clones are kept and a portion is missing. The profile covers approximately 74,000 clones, with 73% appearing a single time and roughly 2.1% taken by the ten largest. The material was CD4+ T cells from PBMCs cultured without peptide, obtained after COVID-19 vaccination. These receptors all come from a human donor who received a COVID-19 vaccine. CDR3s include the opening cysteine and the closing phenylalanine or tryptophan. D genes are given only for firm matches. A clone size is listed for some rows: how often the clone was seen (once, few, many), or a class if it is expanded.

cdr3_nt,cdr3_aa,v_call,clone_size,d_call,j_call
TGTGCCAGCAGACCTAGCGAGAACACCGGGGAGCTGTTTTTT,CASRPSENTGELFF,TRBV3-1/TRBV3-2,few,.,TRBJ2-2
TGCGCCAGCAGCCCTTTAGCAAACACCGGGGAGCTGTTTTTT,CASSPLANTGELFF,TRBV5-1,.,.,TRBJ2-2
TGTGCCAGCAGCCACCTAGGAGGTTACACTGAAGCTTTCTTT,CASSHLGGYTEAFF,TRBV3-1/TRBV3-2,.,.,TRBJ1-1
TGTGCCAGCTCATCCCTCAGGAGAGATACGCAGTATTTT,CASSSLRRDTQYF,TRBV18,.,.,TRBJ2-3
TGTGCCACCCACTCAGTCAGGGTCAGCACAGATACGCAGTATTTT,CATHSVRVSTDTQYF,TRBV6-5,.,.,TRBJ2-3
TGCGCCAGCAGCTTTACCCAGAGTGGCACTGAAGCTTTCTTT,CASSFTQSGTEAFF,TRBV5-1,few,.,TRBJ1-1
TGCAGCGTTTATGGACAGGGTTACACTGAAGCTTTCTTT,CSVYGQGYTEAFF,TRBV29-1,.,TRBD1,TRBJ1-1
TGTGCCAGCAGCTTAGATGGACTCTCCGCTCAGCCCCAGCATTTT,CASSLDGLSAQPQHF,TRBV7-2,.,.,TRBJ1-5
TGTGCCAGAAGCTCAGACATGACAGGGGTCCCCTATGGCTACACCTTC,CARSSDMTGVPYGYTF,TRBV5-3,.,TRBD1,TRBJ1-2
TGTGCCATCAGTCACCTAGCGGGGGGACTCAGAGGGGATACAGATACGCAGTATTTT,CAISHLAGGLRGDTDTQYF,TRBV10-3,.,TRBD2,TRBJ2-3
TGTGCCATCAGTGAGTCATGGGAACAGCCCCAGCATTTT,CAISESWEQPQHF,TRBV10-3,.,.,TRBJ1-5
TGTGCCAGCTCTACAGAGCGTGGAAACACCATATATTTT,CASSTERGNTIYF,TRBV19,.,.,TRBJ1-3
TGTGCTAGTGGTTTGTGGCTCCCTGGAAACACCATATATTTT,CASGLWLPGNTIYF,TRBV12-5,.,.,TRBJ1-3
TGTGCCAGCAGTTTCAGAGCGGGGGGAATCACCGGGGAGCTGTTTTTT,CASSFRAGGITGELFF,TRBV27,.,TRBD2,TRBJ2-2